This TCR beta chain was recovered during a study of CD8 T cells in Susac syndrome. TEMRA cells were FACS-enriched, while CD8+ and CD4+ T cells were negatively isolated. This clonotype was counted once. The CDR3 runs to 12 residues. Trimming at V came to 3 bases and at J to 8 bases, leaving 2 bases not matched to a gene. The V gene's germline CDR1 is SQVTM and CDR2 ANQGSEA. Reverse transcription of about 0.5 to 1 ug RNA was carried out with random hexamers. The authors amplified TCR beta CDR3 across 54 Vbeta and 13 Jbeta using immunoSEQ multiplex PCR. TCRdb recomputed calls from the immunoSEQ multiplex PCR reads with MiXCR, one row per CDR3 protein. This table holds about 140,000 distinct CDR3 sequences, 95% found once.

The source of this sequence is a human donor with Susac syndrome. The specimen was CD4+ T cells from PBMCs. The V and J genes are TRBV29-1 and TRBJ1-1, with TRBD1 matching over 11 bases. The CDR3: CSVERDRGEAFF. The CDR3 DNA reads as TGCAGCGTTGAGAGGGACAGGGGGGAAGCTTTCTTT.